The rows below give T cell receptor beta chains drawn from one sample of a study of blood T cell repertoires in COVID-19. Profiled with immunoSEQ multiplex PCR; TCRdb holds only in-frame clones, not every one. The sample holds 300,000 or so clones, 70% to 90% seen once. Material for sequencing was peripheral blood. Source of these receptors: a woman in her twenties or thirties who had recovered from COVID-19. Each CDR3 is given with its conserved first and last residue. Fields, in order: J gene, V gene, D gene, CDR3 DNA, CDR3 protein. D genes are given only for firm matches.

TRBJ2-7,TRBV4-2,NA,TGTGCCAGCAGCCAAGTGGCCGGGGGCTACGAGCAGTACTTC,CASSQVAGGYEQYF
TRBJ1-6,TRBV28,NA,TGTGCCAGCAGTCTCGTGGGCGGGTTATCCTATAATTCACCCCTCCACTTT,CASSLVGGLSYNSPLHF
TRBJ2-1,TRBV7-8,NA,TGTGCCAGCACCTTGGGGGGAGGCTACAATGAGCAGTTCTTC,CASTLGGGYNEQFF
TRBJ2-3,TRBV5-1,TRBD1,TGCGCCAGCAGATATTTGACAGGGGACACAGATACGCAGTATTTT,CASRYLTGDTDTQYF
TRBJ1-3,TRBV30,TRBD1,TGTGCCTGGAGTGTAAGTAGGGGGCCTGGAAACACCATATATTTT,CAWSVSRGPGNTIYF
TRBJ1-3,TRBV5-1,NA,TGCGCCAGCAGCGGAGATACTGGGAGCTCTGGAAACACCATATATTTT,CASSGDTGSSGNTIYF
TRBJ2-3,TRBV3-1/TRBV3-2,TRBD2,TGTGCCAGCGGCATACATAGCGGGGGGCGGGGAGATACGCAGTATTTT,CASGIHSGGRGDTQYF
TRBJ1-1,TRBV19,NA,TGTGCCAGTAGGGGGGCAGAGTTTACAAAAGCTTTCTTT,CASRGAEFTKAFF
TRBJ2-5,TRBV11-2,TRBD1,TGTGCCAGCAGCCCCGGGACAGCGGATGAGACCCAGTACTTC,CASSPGTADETQYF
TRBJ1-6,TRBV19,NA,TGTGCCAGTAATTTCGCGGGTGGCGTAAATTCACCCCTCCACTTT,CASNFAGGVNSPLHF
TRBJ2-7,TRBV7-2,TRBD1,TGTGCCAGCAGCGCCAAGACAGGGATCCTCGACGAGCAGTACTTC,CASSAKTGILDEQYF
TRBJ1-1,TRBV6-5,TRBD1,TGTGCCAGCAGTTACTCGTGGACAGGTCAAAACACTGAAGCTTTCTTT,CASSYSWTGQNTEAFF
TRBJ2-7,TRBV3-1/TRBV3-2,TRBD1,TGTGCCAGCAGCCAAAGAGGGGGCGGCGAGCAGTACTTC,CASSQRGGGEQYF